These T cell receptor beta chains were read from a single sample in a study of blood T cell repertoires in COVID-19. The assay was immunoSEQ multiplex PCR, and TCRdb's table has in-frame clones only and misses some. The profile shows about 150,000 clones, 80% to 90% of them singletons. Sequences were obtained from peripheral blood. Receptor source: a woman in her fifties or sixties with COVID-19, enrolled during active disease. Both conserved end residues are part of each CDR3. D genes are given only for firm matches. Size tells how often a clone was seen (once, few, many) or the class of an expanded clone, and some rows leave it out.

clone size	V gene	J gene	D gene	CDR3 DNA	CDR3 protein
-	TRBV4-1	TRBJ2-1	-	TGCGCCAGCAGCCAAGGGGGACTTGAGCAGTTCTTC	CASSQGGLEQFF
-	TRBV9	TRBJ2-2	-	TGTGCCAGCAGCCTTACAGGGTCGGGCACCGGGGAGCTGTTTTTT	CASSLTGSGTGELFF
-	TRBV7-3	TRBJ2-2	TRBD2	TGCGCCAGCAGCGCCTGGGGGGGTCAGAACACCGGGGAGCTGTTTTTT	CASSAWGGQNTGELFF
-	TRBV25-1	TRBJ1-1	-	TGTGCCAGCAGTGCGAACAGAAAAGCTTTCTTT	CASSANRKAFF
once	TRBV10-2	TRBJ1-1	-	TGCGCCACCCACTGGACATGGAAGAACACTGAAGCTTTCTTT	CATHWTWKNTEAFF
-	TRBV4-2	TRBJ2-1	TRBD1	TGTGCCAGCAGCCAAGAAAAGGGACAGGGGTCGGCTAATGAGCAGTTCTTC	CASSQEKGQGSANEQFF
-	TRBV11-1	TRBJ2-3	-	TGTGCCAGCCACCCCTACACAGATACGCAGTATTTT	CASHPYTDTQYF
once	TRBV12-3/TRBV12-4	TRBJ2-1	-	TGTGCCAGCTCCGAGATTGATGAGCAGTTCTTC	CASSEIDEQFF
-	TRBV5-1	TRBJ2-7	-	TGCGCCAGCAGCCCCCCGGCGAAGGGGCCCCCCCCCTACGAGCAGTACTTC	CASSPPAKGPPPYEQYF
-	TRBV6-5	TRBJ2-7	-	TGTGCCAGCAGTTACGCCGAGGCCCACGAGCAGTACTTC	CASSYAEAHEQYF
-	TRBV11-2	TRBJ2-3	TRBD2	TGTGCCAGCAGCTTAGATCCCGGACTAGCCTACACAGATACGCAGTATTTT	CASSLDPGLAYTDTQYF
-	TRBV18	TRBJ1-3	TRBD1	TGTGCCAGCTCACCGGGGGACAGTTCTCCCGTCTCTGGAAACACCATATATTTT	CASSPGDSSPVSGNTIYF
-	TRBV7-3	TRBJ1-1	-	TGTGCCAGCAGCCTAGGGGGGGACACTGAAGCTTTCTTT	CASSLGGDTEAFF
-	TRBV7-9	TRBJ1-1	TRBD1	TGTGCCAGCAGCTTAGGGGGGACAGGGAGGAACACTGAAGCTTTCTTT	CASSLGGTGRNTEAFF
-	TRBV24-1	TRBJ1-5	TRBD1	TGTGCCACCAGTGACCGGGACAGGGGGCTAGATCAGCCCCAGCATTTT	CATSDRDRGLDQPQHF
-	TRBV10-3	TRBJ2-2	-	TGTGCCATCAGTGACCCAGGGTTTCAGGGGCTCCCCGGGGAGCTGTTTTTT	CAISDPGFQGLPGELFF
-	TRBV6-6	TRBJ1-2	TRBD1	TGTGCCAGCAGTCCGGGACAGGGGCCATTCCAACATTATGGCTACACCTTC	CASSPGQGPFQHYGYTF
-	TRBV5-4	TRBJ2-5	-	TGTGCCAGTCTTCTGGGGGGGGCGGATCAAGAGACCCAGTACTTC	CASLLGGADQETQYF
-	TRBV9	TRBJ2-2	-	TGTGCCAGCAGCGTAGGAGATACCAAGAACACCGGGGAGCTGTTTTTT	CASSVGDTKNTGELFF
-	TRBV3-1/TRBV3-2	TRBJ2-5	TRBD2	TGTGCCAGCAGCCTTCGAGAAGCGGGGGGGCGTAGTCAAGAGACCCAGTACTTC	CASSLREAGGRSQETQYF